Listed here are 32 T cell receptor beta chains from one sample, sequenced in a study of blood T cell repertoires in COVID-19 (dated by TCRdb to between 2020 and 2021). Receptors were amplified or captured by the immunoSEQ multiplex PCR assay. TCRdb stores this immuneACCESS table with in-frame sequences only. Part of the clones is absent; in the studies checked, under half of the shortfall reflects unresolved V genes, and no reason is known for the rest. In all, the sample holds more than 150,000 clones, and roughly 79% of those were seen once. Roughly an eighth of the sample comes from the top ten. Sequenced sample: peripheral blood. These receptors all stem from a woman older than 75 with COVID-19, enrolled during active disease.

The genes are TRBV3-1 (or the pseudogene TRBV3-2) and TRBJ2-5; D perhaps matches TRBD1 (6 bases). Germline V CDR1 and CDR2: LGHDT, YNNKEL (reference sequence). This CDR3 region has 14 residues. V was trimmed by 4 bases and J by 5 bases, leaving 14 bases between them. The CDR3 spells CASSLMGAGETQYF. CDR3 nucleotide sequence: TGTGCCAGCAGCCTGATGGGGGCCGGGGAGACCCAGTACTTC.

The J gene is TRBJ2-1, the V gene TRBV29-1, with 10 bases that match TRBD2. CDR1 is SQVTM and CDR2 is ANQGSEA in the germline V gene. The CDR3 loop spans 15 amino acids. The ends lost 4 bases at V and 7 bases at J; junction bases unmatched: 10. As DNA, the CDR3 is TGCAGCGTTGGAAGGCTAGCGGGAGATTTAAATGAGCAGTTCTTC. Translating it yields CSVGRLAGDLNEQFF.

The J gene is TRBJ1-5, the V gene TRBV5-8, with a possible D match to TRBD1 (5 bases). Trimming stripped 4 bases from V and 7 bases from J, with 18 bases between. Per germline, CDR1 SGHTS and CDR2 YDEGEE. The CDR3 length is 15 residues. The CDR3 DNA follows: TGTGCCAGCAGCCCCTTAAGGGGTTTGTCACAGCCCCAGCATTTT. This codes for CASSPLRGLSQPQHF.

V and J are TRBV5-1 and TRBJ1-2; TRBD1 agrees at 8 bases. The V segment lost 0 bases and the J segment 8 bases; nucleotides outside the gene matches: 6. Per germline, CDR1 SGHRS and CDR2 YFSETQ. The CDR3 is 14 amino acids. DNA of the CDR3: TGCGCCAGCAGCTTGGACCAGGGGGCGGGAGGCTACACCTTC. This sequence encodes CASSLDQGAGGYTF.

The V gene is TRBV2, the J gene TRBJ1-2; 7 bases line up with TRBD1. The CDR3 loop spans 13 amino acids. Germline CDR1 reads SNHLY; CDR2 reads FYNNEI. Trimming removed 4 bases from V and 2 bases from J; junction bases left unmatched: 1. The DNA for the CDR3 is TGTGCCAGCAGTGGGACAGGAAACTATGGCTACACCTTC. It specifies CASSGTGNYGYTF.

V is TRBV15 and J is TRBJ2-7; 8 bases are shared with TRBD2. The trim removed 1 base at V and 6 bases at J, leaving 5 bases unmatched. The CDR3 spans 14 residues. The germline V gene encodes CDR1 LNHNV and CDR2 YYDKDF (reference sequence). The CDR3: CATSRAVAGSEQYF. DNA of the CDR3: TGTGCCACCAGCAGAGCAGTAGCGGGATCCGAGCAGTACTTC.

The V call is TRBV19, the J call TRBJ2-7, with TRBD1 as a possible D gene (6 bases). V dropped 6 bases and J dropped 7 bases, with 19 bases sitting between them. This CDR3 has 14 amino acids. Germline V gene data show CDR1 as LNHDA and CDR2 as SQIVND (reference sequence). The CDR3, as DNA: TGTGCCAGTAGCATACAGGGAAGTTTTGGGGAGCAGTACTTC. It is translated as CASSIQGSFGEQYF.

This chain links TRBV7-8 with TRBJ1-5, with D perhaps matching TRBD1 (6 bases). Looked up from germline, CDR1 is SGHVS and CDR2 is FQNEAQ. CDR3 size: 19 residues. V lost 5 bases and J 0 bases, leaving 23 bases between the germline ends. The CDR3 region is CASSVQGLDLIYSNQPQHF. The CDR3 nucleotides are TGTGCCAGCAGCGTTCAGGGGTTAGATTTGATCTATAGCAATCAGCCCCAGCATTTT.

This chain joins TRBV19 and TRBJ1-1, with unresolved D. Germline V gene lookup returns CDR1 LNHDA and CDR2 SQIVND (reference sequence). Trimming left V 2 bases short and J 6 bases short, with 10 bases between. CDR3 length equals 13 residues. The CDR3 protein is CASSISGGAEAFF. CDR3 in DNA: TGTGCCAGTAGTATATCGGGTGGCGCTGAAGCTTTCTTT.

The rearrangement joins TRBV19 to TRBJ1-5, with D perhaps TRBD1 (5 bases). V shed 0 bases and J shed 0 bases, with 15 bases lying between them. Germline CDR1 reads LNHDA; CDR2 reads SQIVND (reference sequence). The CDR3 extends over 18 amino acids. CDR3: CASSIDPLRGHSNQPQHF. The CDR3 nucleotides are TGTGCCAGTAGTATAGATCCCCTTAGGGGCCATAGCAATCAGCCCCAGCATTTT.

The genes are TRBV2 and TRBJ2-7, with TRBD1 matching over 9 bases. This CDR3 has 14 amino acids. The ends lost 5 bases at V and 3 bases at J; junction bases unmatched: 5. Germline V gene lookup returns CDR1 SNHLY and CDR2 FYNNEI. The CDR3 reads CASSSPGQGYEQYF. The DNA of the CDR3 is TGTGCCAGCAGTTCGCCGGGACAGGGCTACGAGCAGTACTTC.

The chain links TRBV24-1 to TRBJ1-1, with D unclear. Trimming cost V 6 bases and J 7 bases, with 8 bases left between them. The CDR3 consists of 11 residues. Looked up from germline, CDR1 is KGHDR and CDR2 is SFDVKD. The CDR3 reads CATSLGREAFF. The CDR3 DNA follows: TGTGCCACCAGTCTGGGCCGTGAAGCTTTCTTT.

The chain is built from TRBV30 and TRBJ1-5; D call uncertain. CDR3 size: 14 residues. The V end lost 2 bases, the J end lost 1 base, and 9 bases lay between the germline ends. Germline values: CDR1 GTSNPN, CDR2 SVGIG (reference sequence). CDR3 loop: CAWSNRVSNQPQHF. CDR3 sequence (DNA): TGTGCCTGGAGTAACCGGGTGAGCAATCAGCCCCAGCATTTT.

The chain links TRBV7-9 to TRBJ1-2; the D gene is possibly TRBD1 (5 bases). The V gene lost 4 bases and the J gene lost 3 bases, with 12 bases spanning the gap. This CDR3 is built from 14 residues. Germline V lookup: CDR1 SEHNR, CDR2 FQNEAQ (reference sequence). The CDR3 loop reads CASSYNQGYYGYTF. DNA of the CDR3: TGTGCCAGCAGCTACAACCAGGGTTACTATGGCTACACCTTC.

This clone was recorded only once. J is TRBJ1-3 and V is TRBV5-1; tentative D call: TRBD1 (5 bases). Germline CDR1 SGHRS, CDR2 YFSETQ. The V gene lost 4 bases and the J gene lost 4 bases, with 18 bases spanning the gap. The CDR3 has 16 residues. CDR3 bases: TGCGCCAGCAGCCCAGGGAATTCTGGGCCCGGAAACACCATATATTTT. Protein product: CASSPGNSGPGNTIYF.

This clone has more than one count but fewer than ten. This chain uses TRBV4-1 with TRBJ1-4; TRBD1 is a possible D gene (6 bases). The V and J ends lost 0 bases and 4 bases respectively, with 12 bases between them. This CDR3 contains 16 residues. Germline CDR1 MGHRA, CDR2 YSYEKL. CDR3 in DNA: TGCGCCAGCAGCCAAGATCCGGCAGGGGATAATGAAAAACTGTTTTTT. Amino acid sequence: CASSQDPAGDNEKLFF.

CDR3 protein: CASSMGLAGAVEQFF. CDR3 nucleotides: TGTGCCAGTAGTATGGGACTAGCGGGAGCGGTGGAGCAGTTCTTC. The chain employs TRBV19 and TRBJ2-1; 14 bases match TRBD2. Germline loops: CDR1 LNHDA, CDR2 SQIVND (reference sequence). V lost 3 bases and J lost 10; bases outside the gene matches: 5. This CDR3 is 15 amino acids long. Variable domain in full (rest from reference TRBV19 and TRBJ2-1): DGGITQSPKYLFRKEGQNVTLSCEQNLNHDAMYWYRQDPGQGLRLIYYSQIVNDFQKGDIAEGYSVSREKKESFPLTVTSAQKNPTAFYLCASSMGLAGAVEQFFGPGTRLTVL.

There are a few counts of this clone. The rearrangement joins TRBV10-3 to TRBJ2-1; D gene ambiguous. The germline gives CDR1 ENHRY, CDR2 SYGVKD. The CDR3 is 11 amino acids. Trimming removed 8 bases at V and 7 bases at J, with 9 bases between. CDR3 region: CAISRSNEQFF. In DNA, the CDR3 is TGTGCCATCTCGAGGTCGAATGAGCAGTTCTTC.

The chain joins TRBV10-3 to TRBJ2-2; 7 bases fit TRBD1. CDR1 ENHRY and CDR2 SYGVKD come from the germline V gene. This CDR3 is built from 14 residues. V shed 10 bases and J 2 bases; nucleotides not matched to a gene: 7. This chain's CDR3 is CATAGQVNTGELFF. The CDR3 nucleotides read TGTGCCACCGCCGGACAGGTTAACACCGGGGAGCTGTTTTTT.

The chain uses TRBV28 and TRBJ2-4; a weak D match, TRBD1 (5 bases). Germline values: CDR1 MDHEN, CDR2 SYDVKM. V dropped 4 bases and J dropped 0 bases, with 10 bases sitting between them. The CDR3 loop spans 15 amino acids. DNA for the CDR3: TGTGCCAGCAGTTACGGACAACCAGCCAAAAACATTCAGTACTTC. Translating gives CASSYGQPAKNIQYF.

J is TRBJ1-3 and V is TRBV7-2; D unresolved. V dropped 5 bases and J dropped 4 bases, with 12 bases sitting between them. Germline assignment: CDR1 SGHTA and CDR2 FQGNSA. The CDR3 has 14 amino acids. The CDR3 bases are TGTGCCAGCAGCCCACCCTGGGCCGGAAACACCATATATTTT. Translation: CASSPPWAGNTIYF.

The chain links TRBV6-6 to TRBJ1-1; D call uncertain. The CDR3 extends over 13 amino acids. Germline CDR1 is MNHNY and CDR2 is SVGAGI (reference sequence). Trimming removed 8 bases from V and 4 bases from J, with 14 bases in between. The CDR3 loop reads CASLAALGTEAFF. Written as DNA, the CDR3 is TGTGCCAGCCTCGCGGCCCTGGGCACTGAAGCTTTCTTT.

V and J are TRBV9 and TRBJ2-4; weak D call: TRBD1 (6 bases). Germline CDR1 reads SGDLS; CDR2 reads YYNGEE. The CDR3 spans 14 residues. V lost 0 bases to trimming and J lost 7 bases, with 11 bases between them. This CDR3 reads CASSVGTVDNIQYF. CDR3 nucleotides: TGTGCCAGCAGCGTAGGGACAGTGGACAACATTCAGTACTTC.

The chain recombines TRBV6-4 with TRBJ1-3; 7 positions match TRBD1. Germline V gene lookup returns CDR1 MRHNA and CDR2 SNTAGT. The CDR3 has 16 amino acids. V was pared by 8 bases and J by 4 bases, with 14 bases of the junction left unmatched. CDR3 protein: CASPRGRGATGNTIYF. The CDR3 DNA follows: TGTGCCAGCCCTAGGGGGCGAGGGGCCACCGGAAACACCATATATTTT.

J is TRBJ1-2 and V is TRBV2; 9 nucleotides line up with TRBD1. CDR1 SNHLY and CDR2 FYNNEI come from the germline V gene. Germline trimming cut 3 bases from V and 4 bases from J; bases unmatched to any gene: 0. The CDR3 is made up of 13 amino acids. This CDR3 is CASSEDRGYGYTF. The CDR3, as DNA: TGTGCCAGCAGTGAGGACAGGGGCTATGGCTACACCTTC.

The chain uses TRBV6-6 and TRBJ2-1; 10 nucleotides match TRBD2. The CDR3 covers 16 residues. The J segment lost 5 bases and the V segment lost 0 bases, leaving 4 bases of the junction unmatched. The germline V gene has CDR1 MNHNY and CDR2 SVGAGI (reference sequence). The CDR3, as DNA: TGTGCCAGCAGTTACTCGAAACTAGCGGGACACAATGAGCAGTTCTTC. Residues: CASSYSKLAGHNEQFF.

This clone came up once. V usage is TRBV27 and J usage is TRBJ2-7; TRBD2 matches 10 bases. V lost 0 bases to trimming and J lost 9 bases; unmatched junction nucleotides: 2. This CDR3 is 13 amino acids long. The V gene's germline CDR1 is MNHEY and CDR2 SMNVEV (reference sequence). The CDR3 DNA reads as TGTGCCAGCAGTTTATCCCGACTAGCGGGGCAGTACTTC. This translates into CASSLSRLAGQYF.

This chain uses TRBV4-1 with TRBJ1-3; possible D gene TRBD1, 6 bases. Germline CDR1 and CDR2: MGHRA and YSYEKL. Trimming cost V 1 base and J 10 bases, with 11 bases left between them. The CDR3 is 13 residues long. The CDR3 coding sequence is TGCGCCAGCAGCCAAGGCCTCGACAGGACCATATATTTT. Translation: CASSQGLDRTIYF.

The chain combines TRBV10-3 with TRBJ1-1, with TRBD1 matching 9 bases. CDR1 is ENHRY and CDR2 is SYGVKD in the germline V gene. With 11 bases clipped from V and 1 base from J, the junction kept 14 bases outside the gene matches. This CDR3 comprises 16 residues. CDR3 sequence: CASRSGTGTRNTEAFF. The CDR3 nucleotides are TGTGCCTCGCGGTCGGGGACAGGGACTAGGAACACTGAAGCTTTCTTT.

This chain joins TRBV6-5 and TRBJ2-3, with 8 bases aligning to TRBD1. J gave up 4 bases and V 2 bases, and 5 bases lay outside the gene matches. Germline V lookup: CDR1 MNHEY, CDR2 SVGAGI. This CDR3 spans 15 amino acids. CDR3 DNA sequence: TGTGCCAGCAGTTACGGGACAGGACTTGCAGATACGCAGTATTTT. As protein: CASSYGTGLADTQYF.

The rearrangement joins TRBV9 to TRBJ1-1, with D maybe TRBD1 (6 bases). The CDR3 totals 14 residues. V was cut by 4 bases and J by 2 bases, with 12 bases left in between. From germline, CDR1 is SGDLS and CDR2 YYNGEE. CDR3 coding DNA: TGTGCCAGCAGCCTGACAGGAGTAAACACTGAAGCTTTCTTT. Amino acid sequence: CASSLTGVNTEAFF.

This chain joins TRBV6-5 and TRBJ2-7, with 8 positions matching TRBD2. The V gene end was trimmed by 7 bases and the J gene end by 2 bases; junction bases not matched to a gene: 4. Germline V lookup: CDR1 MNHEY, CDR2 SVGAGI. This CDR3 contains 13 residues. The CDR3 DNA follows: TGTGCCAGCAATAGCGGGGCAACCTACGAGCAGTACTTC. The encoded protein is CASNSGATYEQYF.